These T cell receptor beta chains were read from a single sample in a study of cytomegalovirus exposure and HLA in healthy donors. The data were produced by immunoSEQ multiplex PCR, yet TCRdb's version contains in-frame clones alone and is incomplete. Among about 180,000 clones listed, around three quarters were seen once. The source material was PBMCs. Receptors were obtained from a middle-aged man in good health and CMV-seronegative. Each CDR3 is given with its conserved first and last residue. A D gene is named only where the DNA matches it firmly. Rows may omit the clone size; those that give it use once, few, many or a size class.

size,V,J,D,CDR3,DNA
.,TRBV29-1,TRBJ2-7,.,CSARQGGGYEQYF,TGCAGCGCCCGACAGGGAGGAGGTTACGAGCAGTACTTC
.,TRBV7-2,TRBJ2-7,TRBD2,CASSQTSGSSFEQYF,TGTGCCAGCAGCCAAACTAGCGGGAGCAGCTTCGAGCAGTACTTC
.,TRBV6-6,TRBJ2-3,.,CASSYGQDTQYF,TGTGCCAGCAGTTACGGACAGGATACGCAGTATTTT
once,TRBV19,TRBJ1-5,.,CASSIGANQPQHF,TGTGCCAGTAGTATCGGTGCCAATCAGCCCCAGCATTTT
.,TRBV29-1,TRBJ2-1,.,CSVDSFKRNHNEQFF,TGCAGCGTGGACTCCTTTAAGCGGAACCACAATGAGCAGTTCTTC
few,TRBV19,TRBJ2-7,TRBD1,CASSIVQGESYEQYF,TGTGCCAGTAGTATTGTTCAGGGGGAATCCTACGAGCAGTACTTC
.,TRBV12-5,TRBJ1-3,.,CASGLSRAGNTIYF,TGTGCTAGTGGTTTGAGCAGGGCTGGAAACACCATATATTTT
few,TRBV5-1,TRBJ2-7,TRBD2,CASSRLAGLAGGGSYEQYF,TGCGCCAGCAGCAGATTAGCGGGACTAGCGGGAGGTGGCTCCTACGAGCAGTACTTC
.,TRBV11-2,TRBJ2-2,.,CASTRLAGNTGELFF,TGTGCCAGCACCCGGCTTGCAGGGAACACCGGGGAGCTGTTTTTT
.,TRBV18,TRBJ2-7,.,CASSPPGTQLYEQYF,TGTGCCAGCTCACCCCCCGGGACACAACTCTACGAGCAGTACTTC
.,TRBV30,TRBJ2-1,TRBD2,CAWSVDSGRNEQFF,TGTGCCTGGAGTGTGGATAGCGGGCGCAATGAGCAGTTCTTC
.,TRBV9,TRBJ2-5,TRBD1,CASSPTQGWETQYF,TGTGCCAGCAGCCCCACACAGGGGTGGGAGACCCAGTACTTC
once,TRBV19,TRBJ1-2,TRBD1,CASSIVGTANYGYTF,TGTGCCAGTAGTATCGTCGGGACAGCTAACTATGGCTACACCTTC
.,TRBV19,TRBJ2-3,TRBD1,CASSVRDRAADTQYF,TGTGCCAGTAGTGTCCGGGACAGGGCCGCAGATACGCAGTATTTT
.,TRBV5-5,TRBJ2-7,.,CASSLLSYEQYF,TGTGCCAGCAGCTTGCTCAGCTACGAGCAGTACTTC
.,TRBV5-1,TRBJ2-7,TRBD1,CASSIDRVYEQYF,TGCGCCAGCAGCATTGACAGGGTCTACGAGCAGTACTTC
.,TRBV11-2,TRBJ2-7,TRBD1,CASSSGTASYEQYF,TGTGCCAGCAGCTCCGGGACAGCCTCCTACGAGCAGTACTTC
.,TRBV27,TRBJ2-2,TRBD1,CASLDRGYTGELFF,TGTGCCAGCCTGGACAGGGGATACACCGGGGAGCTGTTTTTT
.,TRBV10-2,TRBJ1-2,.,CASGANYGYTF,TGCGCCAGCGGGGCAAACTATGGCTACACCTTC
once,TRBV7-9,TRBJ1-5,.,CASSRSETGNQPQHF,TGTGCCAGCAGTCGAAGTGAGACAGGCAATCAGCCCCAGCATTTT
.,TRBV7-6,TRBJ2-7,TRBD2,CASSLELAGETYEQYF,TGTGCCAGCAGCTTAGAGCTAGCGGGGGAAACCTACGAGCAGTACTTC
.,TRBV6-6,TRBJ1-5,.,CATGPGDNQPQHF,TGTGCCACCGGGCCGGGGGATAATCAGCCCCAGCATTTT
.,TRBV2,TRBJ1-1,.,CASIRSVNTEAFF,TGTGCCAGCATCCGATCGGTGAACACTGAAGCTTTCTTT
.,TRBV10-3,TRBJ1-2,TRBD1,CAITPDRGQGGYTF,TGTGCCATCACCCCAGACAGGGGGCAAGGTGGCTACACCTTC
.,TRBV10-3,TRBJ2-7,.,CAIRGKGTRDEQYF,TGTGCCATCAGGGGAAAGGGAACTAGGGACGAGCAGTACTTC
many,TRBV7-8,TRBJ1-1,.,CASSLDGISEAFF,TGTGCCAGCAGCTTGGACGGGATCAGTGAAGCTTTCTTT
.,TRBV6-6,TRBJ2-7,.,CFPHQMQYF,TGTTTCCCACATCAGATGCAGTACTTC
.,TRBV10-3,TRBJ2-3,.,CAISDRNPGTQYF,TGTGCCATCAGTGATCGTAACCCAGGTACGCAGTATTTT
.,TRBV5-5,TRBJ2-7,.,CASSLAPQGLYEQYF,TGTGCCAGCAGCTTGGCCCCACAGGGTCTCTACGAGCAGTACTTC
few,TRBV5-1,TRBJ2-7,.,CASSLNQGPYEQYF,TGCGCCAGCAGCTTGAACCAGGGTCCCTACGAGCAGTACTTC
few,TRBV9,TRBJ2-5,.,CASSPMGGSQETQYF,TGTGCCAGCAGCCCCATGGGGGGTAGCCAAGAGACCCAGTACTTC
.,TRBV6-4,TRBJ2-3,.,CASSQDSHTDTQYF,TGTGCCAGCAGCCAGGACTCCCACACAGATACGCAGTATTTT
.,TRBV6-1,TRBJ1-4,TRBD1,CASRIDRGLGEKLFF,TGTGCCAGCAGAATAGACAGGGGGCTAGGTGAAAAACTGTTTTTT
.,TRBV11-2,TRBJ2-7,TRBD2,CASRGGRAFYEQYF,TGTGCCAGCAGGGGCGGGAGGGCCTTCTACGAGCAGTACTTC
.,TRBV9,TRBJ1-2,.,CASSPGIGGGYTF,TGTGCCAGCTCCCCGGGTATTGGTGGTGGCTACACCTTC
.,TRBV30,TRBJ2-1,TRBD2,CAWTGTSVPNEQFF,TGTGCCTGGACCGGGACTAGCGTACCGAATGAGCAGTTCTTC
few,TRBV27,TRBJ1-2,.,CASSLSRSYGYTF,TGTGCCAGCAGTTTAAGCAGGTCCTATGGCTACACCTTC
.,TRBV25-1,TRBJ2-5,.,CASTNPGETQYF,TGTGCCAGCACCAATCCAGGAGAGACCCAGTACTTC
once,TRBV7-2,TRBJ1-5,.,CASSLTNQPQHF,TGTGCCAGCAGCTTAACAAATCAGCCCCAGCATTTT
.,TRBV27,TRBJ2-3,.,CASSSELTDTQYF,TGTGCCAGCAGTTCTGAGCTCACAGATACGCAGTATTTT
.,TRBV9,TRBJ2-5,.,CASSVGANQETQYF,TGTGCCAGCAGCGTAGGGGCCAACCAAGAGACCCAGTACTTC
.,TRBV6-1,TRBJ1-2,.,CASNEFRVSFYGYTF,TGTGCCAGCAACGAATTCAGGGTCTCGTTCTATGGCTACACCTTC
.,TRBV5-1,TRBJ1-1,TRBD1,CASSFQGGGTEAFF,TGCGCCAGCAGCTTCCAGGGGGGCGGGACTGAAGCTTTCTTT
few,TRBV7-2,TRBJ1-4,TRBD1,CASSGDGQVNEKLFF,TGTGCCAGCAGCGGTGATGGACAGGTTAATGAAAAACTGTTTTTT